This TCR beta chain is drawn from a study of blood T cell repertoires in COVID-19 (dated by TCRdb to 2020 to 2022). In the study overall: Samples from collaborators originated in the United States, Italy and Spain and spanned both the acute and convalescent phases of COVID-19. A de-identified subject ID, COVID-19 status, age in years and sex were almost always included in the sample metadata. Subjects who had been exposed to COVID-19, were actively infected with it, or had recovered from it provided the deeply sampled blood TCRbeta repertoires that made up the dataset. A freely available public database, intended as a resource for researchers studying the immune response to SARS-CoV-2, is where the repertoires were released. The samples were drawn from two sources: the first 160 participants of the ongoing ImmuneRACE study, and 950 to 1,500 subjects contributed by 6 global collaborators. Where available, HLA class I and class II types were obtained from metadata supplied by the sample provider rather than from assay-based typing. The prospective study material was composed of cDNA or gDNA derived from T cells, B-cell-depleted T cells, or PBMCs.

Here is what the overall study found, with its caveats: The amount of clinical and demographic metadata varied by source and participant and was provided uncurated.

This clone was counted only a few times. Its antigen remains unidentified. Per-nucleotide qualities are absent, and no much larger clonotype sits a single base away. Clipping removes 4 bases from V and 5 bases from J, with 9 as the unmatched junction base count. The CDR3 numbers 15 residues from cysteine through phenylalanine. Only CDR3 DNA remains: 45 bases, in frame from the first base. Via the germline V gene (reference sequence), CDR1 is LGHDT and CDR2 YNNKEL. One collaborating source in Seattle enrolled patients while the patients were actively infected and followed the patients over time throughout the course of disease. Collaborating institutions collected whole blood in K2EDTA tubes following their own protocols. For TCRbeta analysis, collaborators shipped samples as frozen whole blood, isolated PBMCs, or DNA extracted from either of those sample types. TCRbeta CDR3 regions were amplified from genomic DNA by means of the immunoSEQ Assay, a bias-controlled multiplex PCR. The study's processing was this. The number of nucleated cells in each sample was estimated by amplification of reference gene primers within the assay. Sequence reads were collapsed and filtered to measure the absolute abundance of every unique TCRbeta CDR3 rearrangement. For each sample, productive Simpson clonality was calculated as the square root of Simpson's diversity index over productive rearrangements. The table comes from immuneACCESS by way of TCRdb, which keeps in-frame sequences with V and J called. Part of the clones is missing from these tables; in studies checked, under half for an unresolved V gene and the rest for unknown reasons. D and trimming come from the DNA, and the V and J calls and clone size come from that table. Here the sample has 180,000 or so clones; roughly 79% occur a single time. Of the sample, 11% falls within the top ten clones.

The rearrangement combines TRBV3-1 (or the pseudogene TRBV3-2) with TRBJ1-1; TRBD1 agrees with 8 junctional bases. The sequencing input was peripheral blood. This TCR was sampled from a woman between 40 and 55 years old with COVID-19, enrolled during active disease. CDR3 sequence: CASSPTDRAKTEAFF. The DNA reads as follows: TGTGCCAGCAGCCCCACGGACAGGGCTAAGACTGAAGCTTTCTTT.